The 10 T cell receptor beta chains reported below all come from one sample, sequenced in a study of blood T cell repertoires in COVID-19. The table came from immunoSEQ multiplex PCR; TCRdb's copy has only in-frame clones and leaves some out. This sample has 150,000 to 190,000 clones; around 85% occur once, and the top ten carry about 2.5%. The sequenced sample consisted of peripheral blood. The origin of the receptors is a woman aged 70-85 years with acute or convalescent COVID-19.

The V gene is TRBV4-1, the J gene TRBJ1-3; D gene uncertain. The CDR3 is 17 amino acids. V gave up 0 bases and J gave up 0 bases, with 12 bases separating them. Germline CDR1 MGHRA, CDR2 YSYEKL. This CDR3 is CASSQDLRRDSGNTIYF. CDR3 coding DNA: TGCGCCAGCAGCCAAGATCTTCGGCGGGACTCTGGAAACACCATATATTTT.

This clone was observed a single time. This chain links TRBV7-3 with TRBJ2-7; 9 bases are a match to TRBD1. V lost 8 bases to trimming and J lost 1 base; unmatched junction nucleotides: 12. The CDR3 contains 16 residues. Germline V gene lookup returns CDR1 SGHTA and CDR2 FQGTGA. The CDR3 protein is CASAVGTGLRSYEQYF. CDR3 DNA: TGTGCCAGCGCGGTGGGGACAGGGTTACGGTCCTACGAGCAGTACTTC.

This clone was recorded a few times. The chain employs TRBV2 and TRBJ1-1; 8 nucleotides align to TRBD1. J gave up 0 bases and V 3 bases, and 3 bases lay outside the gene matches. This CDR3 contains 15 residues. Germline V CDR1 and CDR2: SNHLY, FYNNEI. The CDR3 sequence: CASSDRGRVNTEAFF. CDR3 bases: TGTGCCAGCAGTGACAGGGGGCGGGTGAACACTGAAGCTTTCTTT. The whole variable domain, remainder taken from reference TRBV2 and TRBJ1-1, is EPEVTQTPSHQVTQMGQEVILRCVPISNHLYFYWYRQILGQKVEFLVSFYNNEISEKSEIFDDQFSVERPDGSNFTLKIRSTKLEDSAMYFCASSDRGRVNTEAFFGQGTRLTVV.

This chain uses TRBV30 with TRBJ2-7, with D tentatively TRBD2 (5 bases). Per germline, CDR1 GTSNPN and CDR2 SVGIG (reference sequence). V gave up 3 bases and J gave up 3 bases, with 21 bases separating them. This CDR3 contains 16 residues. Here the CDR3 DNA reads TGTGCCTGGAGCTCCCCGAGGGTGGGAGCCATCTACGAGCAGTACTTC. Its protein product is CAWSSPRVGAIYEQYF.

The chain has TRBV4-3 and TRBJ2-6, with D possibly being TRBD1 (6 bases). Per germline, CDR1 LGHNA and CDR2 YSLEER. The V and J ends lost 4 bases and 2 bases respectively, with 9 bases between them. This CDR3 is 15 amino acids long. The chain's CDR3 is CASSPQGTGANVLTF. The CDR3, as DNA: TGCGCCAGCAGCCCACAGGGAACTGGGGCCAACGTCCTGACTTTC.

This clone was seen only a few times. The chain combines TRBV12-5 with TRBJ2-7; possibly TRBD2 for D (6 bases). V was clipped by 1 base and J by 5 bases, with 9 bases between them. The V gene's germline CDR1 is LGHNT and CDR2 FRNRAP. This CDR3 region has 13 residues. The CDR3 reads CASGLAGAHEQYF. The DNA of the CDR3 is TGTGCTAGTGGTTTGGCGGGAGCCCACGAGCAGTACTTC.

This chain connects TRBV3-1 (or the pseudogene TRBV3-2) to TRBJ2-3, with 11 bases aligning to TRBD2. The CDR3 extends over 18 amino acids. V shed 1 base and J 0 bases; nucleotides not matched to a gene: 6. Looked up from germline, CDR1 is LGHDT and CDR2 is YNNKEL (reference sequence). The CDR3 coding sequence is TGTGCCAGCAGCCAAGTAGGACTAGCGGGTAGAAGCACAGATACGCAGTATTTT. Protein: CASSQVGLAGRSTDTQYF.

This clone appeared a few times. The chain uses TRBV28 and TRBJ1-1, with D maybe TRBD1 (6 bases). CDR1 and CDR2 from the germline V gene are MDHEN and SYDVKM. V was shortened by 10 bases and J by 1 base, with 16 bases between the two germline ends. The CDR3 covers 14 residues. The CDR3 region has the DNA TGTGCCATTCTCGGGGGAGGGGGGAACACTGAAGCTTTCTTT. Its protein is CAILGGGGNTEAFF. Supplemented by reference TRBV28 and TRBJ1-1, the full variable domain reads DVKVTQSSRYLVKRTGEKVFLECVQDMDHENMFWYRQDPGLGLRLIYFSYDVKMKEKGDIPEGYSVSREKKERFSLILESASTNQTSMYLCAILGGGGNTEAFFGQGTRLTVV.

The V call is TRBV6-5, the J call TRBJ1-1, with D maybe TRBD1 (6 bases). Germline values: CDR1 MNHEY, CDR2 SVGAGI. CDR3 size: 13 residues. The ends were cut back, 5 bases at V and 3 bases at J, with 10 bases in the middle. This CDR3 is CASSPQGYTEAFF. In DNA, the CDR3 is TGTGCCAGCAGTCCGCAGGGGTACACTGAAGCTTTCTTT.

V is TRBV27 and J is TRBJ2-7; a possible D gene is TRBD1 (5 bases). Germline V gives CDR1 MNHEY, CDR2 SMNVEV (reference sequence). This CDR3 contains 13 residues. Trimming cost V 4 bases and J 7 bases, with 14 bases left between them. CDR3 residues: CASSYQGFGEQYF. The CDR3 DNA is TGTGCCAGCAGTTATCAGGGTTTCGGGGAGCAGTACTTC.